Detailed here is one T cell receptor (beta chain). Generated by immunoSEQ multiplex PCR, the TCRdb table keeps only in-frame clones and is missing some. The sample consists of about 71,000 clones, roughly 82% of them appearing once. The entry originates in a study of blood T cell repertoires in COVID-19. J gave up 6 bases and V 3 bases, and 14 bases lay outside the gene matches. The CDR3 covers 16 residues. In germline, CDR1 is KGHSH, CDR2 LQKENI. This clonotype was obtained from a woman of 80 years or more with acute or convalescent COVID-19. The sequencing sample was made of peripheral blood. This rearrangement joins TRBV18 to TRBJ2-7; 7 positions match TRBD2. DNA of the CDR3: TGTGCCAGCTCACCCAGGGCGGGAGTCCCTTTAAGCGAGCAGTACTTC. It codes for CASSPRAGVPLSEQYF. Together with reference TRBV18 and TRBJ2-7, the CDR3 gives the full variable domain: NAGVMQNPRHLVRRRGQEARLRCSPMKGHSHVYWYRQLPEEGLKFMVYLQKENIIDESGMPKERFSAEFPKEGPSILRIQQVVRGDSAAYFCASSPRAGVPLSEQYFGPGTRLTVT.